The rows below give T cell receptor beta chains drawn from one sample of a study of blood T cells in healthy people across ages. In TCRdb, the 5' RACE reads were re-called with MiXCR into one record per CDR3 protein. The sample lists 1.4 million to 1.5 million distinct CDR3 sequences; 42% were seen once. The sample taken for sequencing was blood. These receptor sequences come from a woman younger than 35 in good health. CDR3s include the opening cysteine and the closing phenylalanine or tryptophan. D genes are given only for firm matches. Rows give clone size only sometimes, using once, few, many, or a class for an expanded clone.

.,TRBJ2-1,TRBV29-1,TRBD2,TGCAGCGTTATAGTCGGGACTAGCAATGAGCAGTTCTTC,CSVIVGTSNEQFF
few,TRBJ2-7,TRBV5-1,TRBD1,TGCGCCAGCAGCTTGTCCCCGGGACAGGGGGCCTACGAGCAGTACTTC,CASSLSPGQGAYEQYF
many,TRBJ2-3,TRBV7-2,.,TGTGCCAGCACCTTAGACGTCGACCCTCCATATCGCACAGATACGCAGTATTTT,CASTLDVDPPYRTDTQYF
.,TRBJ2-7,TRBV10-3,TRBD2,TGTGCCATCAGTGAGTTAGCGGGGGCCACCTACGAGCAGTACTTC,CAISELAGATYEQYF
few,TRBJ2-7,TRBV5-1,.,TGCGCCAGCAGCTTGGGACAGGAGGGAAGCGAGCAGTACTTC,CASSLGQEGSEQYF
few,TRBJ2-1,TRBV2,.,TGTGCCAGCAGCGATTTCGGGGGGACATACAATGAGCAGTTCTTC,CASSDFGGTYNEQFF
.,TRBJ2-5,TRBV24-1,TRBD2,TGTGCCACCAGCTGGGGCAGCGGGGAGAACAATGAGCAGTACTTC,CATSWGSGENNEQYF
.,TRBJ2-3,TRBV27,.,TGTGCCAGCAGACGGGTCGAGTTTACCACAGATACGCAGTATTTT,CASRRVEFTTDTQYF
.,TRBJ1-2,TRBV28,.,TGTGCCAGCAGCACTGCCCCCGGGGCCTTGGGCTATGGCTACACCTTC,CASSTAPGALGYGYTF
.,TRBJ2-5,TRBV5-6,TRBD2,TGTGCCAGCACCCAGCGGGAGGGTCTCCATGAGCAGTACTTC,CASTQREGLHEQYF
many,TRBJ2-1,TRBV29-1,.,TGCAGCGTCGCGACTAGTGATGAGCAGTTCTTC,CSVATSDEQFF
few,TRBJ1-2,TRBV21-1,.,TGTGCCAGCAGCACCCCTCCGACAGGGCGAAATGGCTACACCTTC,CASSTPPTGRNGYTF
.,TRBJ2-4,TRBV12-3/TRBV12-4,.,TGTGCCAGCAGTTTGACTAGGTTAGCCAAAAACATTCAGTACTTC,CASSLTRLAKNIQYF
.,TRBJ2-4,TRBV3-1,.,TGTGCCAGCAGCCATGACCCCGGCACCATTCAGTACTTC,CASSHDPGTIQYF
.,TRBJ2-5,TRBV5-1,TRBD2,TGCGCCAGCAGCTCCCGCAGGTCTAGCGGGAGGGCCGTGGAGACCCAGTACTTC,CASSSRRSSGRAVETQYF
.,TRBJ1-1,TRBV18,.,TGTGCCAGCTCAGTCGACTCCGGGGCCTTGGGGACTGAAGCTTTCTTT,CASSVDSGALGTEAFF
few,TRBJ2-1,TRBV29-1,.,TGCAGCGTTGAGCGCGGGGCGAGCTCCTACAATGAGCAGTTCTTC,CSVERGASSYNEQFF
.,TRBJ2-1,TRBV29-1,.,TGCAGCGTTGAAACAGGCGCCAATGAGCAGTTCTTC,CSVETGANEQFF
once,TRBJ1-3,TRBV12-3/TRBV12-4,.,TGTGCCAGCAGTTTAGTGCCAGGGACTGGAAACGCCATATATTTT,CASSLVPGTGNAIYF
.,TRBJ2-5,TRBV6-1,.,TGTGCCAGCAGTGAGATCTACTCCGAGACCCAGTACTTC,CASSEIYSETQYF
.,TRBJ2-1,TRBV24-1,.,TGTGCCACCAGTGAAACCACTAGTCACAATGAGCAGTTCTTC,CATSETTSHNEQFF
.,TRBJ1-4,TRBV7-6,.,TGTGCCAGCAGCTCCATGGACGTTAACAATAATGAAAAACTGTTTTTT,CASSSMDVNNNEKLFF
.,TRBJ2-3,TRBV7-2,TRBD2,TGTGCCAGCAGCTTAAGCAGCGGGGGGCTGGATACGCAGTATTTT,CASSLSSGGLDTQYF
many,TRBJ2-6,TRBV7-9,.,TGTGCCAGCAGTTTGACCGGGGCCAACGTCCTGACTTTC,CASSLTGANVLTF
few,TRBJ2-6,TRBV10-3,.,TGTGCCATCAGTGGGGCAGCCCTTGGGGCCAACGTCCTGACTTTC,CAISGAALGANVLTF
.,TRBJ2-3,TRBV28,TRBD1,TGTGCCACCACCCGGGACAGGGGGCCAGATACGCAGTATTTT,CATTRDRGPDTQYF
few,TRBJ2-5,TRBV7-8,TRBD2,TGTGCCAGCAGCTTAGGAGAGCTAGCGGGCAAGGAAGAGACCCAGTACTTC,CASSLGELAGKEETQYF
few,TRBJ2-3,TRBV19,TRBD2,TGTGCCAGTAGTCCTCCGGGACTAGGGGCAGATACGCAGTATTTT,CASSPPGLGADTQYF
.,TRBJ2-7,TRBV4-1,.,TGCGCCAGCAGCCAGACGCCGGGATCCAACTACGAGCAGTACTTC,CASSQTPGSNYEQYF
once,TRBJ2-7,TRBV3-1,.,TGTGCCAGCAGCCTCAGCCGAGGAATTCCGGGTGAGCAGTACTTC,CASSLSRGIPGEQYF
.,TRBJ2-7,TRBV11-2,.,TGTGCCAGCAGCTTAGGAACCGGGACGCCCCGGCAGTACTTC,CASSLGTGTPRQYF
.,TRBJ1-6,TRBV9,TRBD1,TGTGCCAGCAGCGCACAGGGGCCGAACTCACCCCCCCACTTT,CASSAQGPNSPPHF
.,TRBJ2-4,TRBV9,.,TGTGCCAGCAGCGTTGGAGGGCTCGAAAACATTCAGTACTTC,CASSVGGLENIQYF
.,TRBJ2-5,TRBV12-5,.,TGTGCTAGTGGTTTAAACGGGGCGCAAGAGACCCAGTACTTC,CASGLNGAQETQYF